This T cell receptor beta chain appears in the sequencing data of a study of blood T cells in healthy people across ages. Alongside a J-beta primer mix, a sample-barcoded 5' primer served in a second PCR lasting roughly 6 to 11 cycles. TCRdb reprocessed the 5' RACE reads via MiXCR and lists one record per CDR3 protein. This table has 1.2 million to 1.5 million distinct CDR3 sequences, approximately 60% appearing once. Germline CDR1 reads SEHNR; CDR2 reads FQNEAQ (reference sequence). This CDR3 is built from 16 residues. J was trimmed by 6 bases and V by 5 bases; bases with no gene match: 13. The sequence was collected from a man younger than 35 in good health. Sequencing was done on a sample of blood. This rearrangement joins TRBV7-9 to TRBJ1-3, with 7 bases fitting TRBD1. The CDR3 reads CASSLARGEGVNTIYF. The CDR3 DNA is TGTGCCAGCAGCCTCGCCAGGGGGGAAGGTGTAAACACCATATATTTT.